These 20 T cell receptor beta chains were all obtained from the same sample, sequenced in a study of T-cell reconstitution after alpha-beta-depleted transplantation in children. TCRbeta library construction was performed incorporating unique molecular identifiers. TCRdb ran MiXCR on the PCR reads and lists one entry per CDR3 protein. The repertoire includes almost 600,000 distinct CDR3 sequences, more than 20% of them detected once, and under 45% sits in the top ten. The material sequenced was PBMCs, taken before TCRalphabeta/CD19-depleted stem cell transplant. These receptors all stem from a boy younger than two with Wiskott-Aldrich syndrome, due to receive a stem cell transplant.

The table lists this clonotype with many counts. This chain joins TRBV7-9 and TRBJ1-5, with D possibly matching TRBD1 (6 bases). The V end lost 1 base, the J end lost 4 bases, and 8 bases lay between the germline ends. The germline CDR1 and CDR2 sequences are SEHNR and FQNEAQ (reference sequence). The CDR3 covers 14 residues. The CDR3 loop reads CASSLGGLNQPQHF. As DNA, the CDR3 is TGTGCCAGCAGCTTAGGGGGGCTTAATCAGCCCCAGCATTTT.

The chain recombines TRBV29-1 with TRBJ2-5, with 8 bases lining up with TRBD1. The germline CDR1 and CDR2 sequences are SQVTM and ANQGSEA. V gave up 5 bases and J gave up 6 bases; unmatched junction bases: 8. The CDR3 has 13 amino acids. CDR3 sequence (DNA): TGCAGCGTTTTGGACAGGGAAAAGAAGACCCAGTACTTC. It encodes CSVLDREKKTQYF.

The chain is built from TRBV4-2 and TRBJ2-7; TRBD2 matches at 8 bases. This CDR3 is 14 amino acids long. Germline V lookup: CDR1 LGHNA, CDR2 YNFKEQ. V shed 5 bases and J 3 bases; nucleotides not matched to a gene: 6. This CDR3 is CASSYPGGVYEQYF. CDR3 in DNA: TGTGCCAGCAGCTATCCGGGAGGGGTCTACGAGCAGTACTTC.

This chain links TRBV7-8 with TRBJ2-3; 8 bases line up with TRBD2. J lost 0 bases, V lost 5 bases, and 4 bases had no gene match. Germline CDR1 is SGHVS and CDR2 is FQNEAQ. There are 15 residues in the CDR3. The CDR3 region is CASSVGLASTDTQYF. In nucleotides, the CDR3 is TGTGCCAGCAGCGTCGGACTAGCTAGCACAGATACGCAGTATTTT.

The chain combines TRBV7-9 with TRBJ1-1; D is uncertain. The CDR3 contains 14 residues. The germline V gene encodes CDR1 SEHNR and CDR2 FQNEAQ (reference sequence). V lost 3 bases and J lost 8, with 16 bases in between. CDR3: CASSFRGRDREAFF. In DNA, the CDR3 is TGTGCCAGCAGCTTCCGAGGTAGAGACCGAGAAGCTTTCTTT.

This clonotype was found a few times. The rearrangement uses TRBV5-6 and TRBJ2-1, with 9 bases identical to TRBD2. Germline V gene data show CDR1 as SGHDT and CDR2 as YYEEEE. The CDR3 covers 18 residues. Unmatched junction bases numbered 11, after V lost 1 base and J lost 3 bases. CDR3 in amino acids: CASSLILPSGAIYNEQFF. The CDR3 DNA is TGTGCCAGCAGCTTGATCCTTCCTAGCGGGGCGATCTACAATGAGCAGTTCTTC.

The CDR3 DNA reads TGTGCCAGCAGCTTAGTCCGGGCCAGGGTTGGGCTTTCGAACACTGAAGCTTTCTTT. It translates to CASSLVRARVGLSNTEAFF. The rearrangement joins TRBV11-2 to TRBJ1-1; D perhaps matches TRBD1 (5 bases). The CDR3 is 19 amino acids. The V end was cut by 1 base, the J end by 1 base, with 22 bases between. Per the germline V gene, CDR1 is SGHAT and CDR2 is FQNNGV. Filled out from reference TRBV11-2 and TRBJ1-1, the complete variable domain reads EAGVAQSPRYKIIEKRQSVAFWCNPISGHATLYWYQQILGQGPKLLIQFQNNGVVDDSQLPKDRFSAERLKGVDSTLKIQPAKLEDSAVYLCASSLVRARVGLSNTEAFFGQGTRLTVV.

Comments on this clonotype: Its ends do not fully match the called genes, so a read error is possible. This chain uses TRBV5-1 with TRBJ2-7; D possibly corresponds to TRBD2 (6 bases). CDR1 and CDR2 (germline): SGHRS, YFSETQ. This CDR3 region has 15 residues. As DNA, the CDR3 is TGCCCCAGCAGCGACCCCGGGGGAAGCTCCTACGAGCAGTACTTC. It encodes CPSSDPGGSSYEQYF.

This chain joins TRBV4-2 and TRBJ1-2; possible D gene TRBD1, 5 bases. The CDR3 runs to 15 residues. Between the trimmed V and J ends, which lost 0 bases and 4 bases, there was a span of 12 bases. The germline V gene encodes CDR1 LGHNA and CDR2 YNFKEQ. CDR3 region: CASSQEMAGIYGYTF. The CDR3 DNA reads as TGTGCCAGCAGCCAAGAAATGGCAGGGATCTATGGCTACACCTTC.

This clonotype was observed a handful of times. The chain has TRBV29-1 and TRBJ2-3; D might be TRBD2 (5 bases). V lost 5 bases and J 2 bases, leaving 11 bases between the germline ends. The CDR3 spans 13 residues. CDR1 and CDR2 (germline): SQVTM, ANQGSEA. CDR3 residues: CSVWRAVTDTQYF. The CDR3 nucleotides are TGCAGCGTTTGGCGGGCGGTCACAGATACGCAGTATTTT.

The V gene is TRBV5-1, the J gene TRBJ2-7; D might be TRBD2 (6 bases). This CDR3 is built from 15 residues. Germline V gives CDR1 SGHRS, CDR2 YFSETQ. Deletions cut 3 bases from V and 6 bases from J, with 19 bases between. This CDR3 reads CASSYSGGSSAEQYF. The CDR3 nucleotides are TGCGCCAGCAGCTACTCCGGAGGGAGTTCTGCCGAGCAGTACTTC.

This clonotype was detected a few times. The V call is TRBV5-5, the J call TRBJ1-2, with a tentative D call TRBD1 (5 bases). Trimming stripped 1 base from V and 5 bases from J, with 12 bases between. Germline CDR1 SGHKS, CDR2 YYEKEE (reference sequence). The CDR3 is 14 residues long. The CDR3 spells CASSLPRGLYGYTF. CDR3 nucleotide sequence: TGTGCCAGCAGCTTGCCTCGGGGCTTATATGGCTACACCTTC.

The V and J genes are TRBV6-5 and TRBJ2-3; TRBD2 matches 12 bases. The trim removed 2 bases at V and 1 base at J, leaving 4 bases unmatched. The length of the CDR3 is 17 residues. The V gene's germline CDR1 is MNHEY and CDR2 SVGAGI. The DNA of the CDR3 is TGTGCCAGCAGTTACACGACTAGCGGGAGAGGCACAGATACGCAGTATTTT. Translating it yields CASSYTTSGRGTDTQYF.

This clonotype showed up just a few times. The chain uses TRBV15 and TRBJ2-7; D gene ambiguous. Germline CDR1 reads LNHNV; CDR2 reads YYDKDF (reference sequence). V gave up 0 bases and J gave up 1 base, with 10 bases separating them. The CDR3 has 15 amino acids. In nucleotides, the CDR3 is TGTGCCACCAGCAGAGATATCACAATTTCCTACGAGCAGTACTTC. Its translation is CATSRDITISYEQYF.

The chain is built from TRBV20-1 and TRBJ2-1; tentatively, D is TRBD1 or TRBD2 (5 bases each). Trimming shortened V by 3 bases and J by 7 bases, and 16 bases separated the two germline ends. Germline lookup yields CDR1 DFQATT and CDR2 SNEGSKA (reference sequence). The CDR3 is made up of 14 amino acids. This CDR3 reads CSARGDLPSNEQFF. The CDR3 DNA reads as TGCAGTGCTAGGGGGGACCTCCCGAGTAATGAGCAGTTCTTC.

The chain joins TRBV12-3 or TRBV12-4 to TRBJ2-5, with 8 bases aligning to TRBD2. The CDR3 sequence is 15 residues long. The trim removed 6 bases at V and 4 bases at J, leaving 10 bases unmatched. Written as DNA, the CDR3 is TGTGCCAGCAGGAGGACTAGCTCTCGCGGAGAGACCCAGTACTTC. Protein: CASRRTSSRGETQYF.

This sequence joins TRBV4-2 and TRBJ1-4, with D possibly being TRBD1 (6 bases). Germline CDR1 is LGHNA and CDR2 is YNFKEQ. The ends were cut back, 1 base at V and 8 bases at J, with 20 bases in the middle. The CDR3 consists of 17 residues. The CDR3 here is CASSQAAQGRVVEKLFF. CDR3 coding DNA: TGTGCCAGCAGCCAAGCGGCCCAGGGGAGGGTTGTAGAAAAACTGTTTTTT.

This clonotype was seen more than once but under ten times. The chain links TRBV29-1 to TRBJ2-4, with TRBD2 identical over 12 bases. The CDR3 covers 12 residues. V gave up 3 bases and J gave up 10 bases; unmatched junction bases: 1. The germline CDR1 and CDR2 sequences are SQVTM and ANQGSEA. The CDR3 reads CSVDGTSGIQYF. The CDR3, as DNA: TGCAGCGTTGATGGGACTAGCGGGATTCAGTACTTC.

A few counts support this clonotype. The chain carries TRBV12-3 or TRBV12-4 and TRBJ2-4, with D tentatively TRBD2 (6 bases). CDR3 length: 21 residues. V lost 2 bases and J 1 base, leaving 27 bases between the germline ends. The CDR3 coding sequence is TGTGCCAGCAGTTTAATCTCACGTGGCGGGATAGGTTCCTGGGCCAAAAACATTCAGTACTTC. Encoded protein: CASSLISRGGIGSWAKNIQYF.

The gene calls are TRBV4-1 and TRBJ2-1; no definite D call. The V gene lost 0 bases and the J gene lost 7 bases, with 13 bases spanning the gap. Germline loops: CDR1 MGHRA, CDR2 YSYEKL. The CDR3 has 15 amino acids. CDR3 sequence: CASSQEWGYVNEQFF. The CDR3, as DNA: TGCGCCAGCAGCCAAGAGTGGGGATACGTTAATGAGCAGTTCTTC.